This T cell receptor beta chain was sequenced for a study of blood T cell repertoires in COVID-19. Profiled with immunoSEQ multiplex PCR; TCRdb holds only in-frame clones, not every one. The table shows 250,000 or so clones, with around 81% occurring only once. The CDR3 totals 15 residues. Trimming removed 5 bases from V and 1 base from J, with 14 bases in between. Germline lookup yields CDR1 MNHEY and CDR2 SVGEGT. This clone was detected only a few times. This sequence was found in a man aged 25-45 years who had recovered from COVID-19. The J gene is TRBJ1-1, the V gene TRBV6-2 or TRBV6-3; D unclear. The material sequenced was peripheral blood. Here the CDR3 DNA reads TGTGCCAGCAGTCTGGAATCGGACTGGAACACTGAAGCTTTCTTT. As protein: CASSLESDWNTEAFF.